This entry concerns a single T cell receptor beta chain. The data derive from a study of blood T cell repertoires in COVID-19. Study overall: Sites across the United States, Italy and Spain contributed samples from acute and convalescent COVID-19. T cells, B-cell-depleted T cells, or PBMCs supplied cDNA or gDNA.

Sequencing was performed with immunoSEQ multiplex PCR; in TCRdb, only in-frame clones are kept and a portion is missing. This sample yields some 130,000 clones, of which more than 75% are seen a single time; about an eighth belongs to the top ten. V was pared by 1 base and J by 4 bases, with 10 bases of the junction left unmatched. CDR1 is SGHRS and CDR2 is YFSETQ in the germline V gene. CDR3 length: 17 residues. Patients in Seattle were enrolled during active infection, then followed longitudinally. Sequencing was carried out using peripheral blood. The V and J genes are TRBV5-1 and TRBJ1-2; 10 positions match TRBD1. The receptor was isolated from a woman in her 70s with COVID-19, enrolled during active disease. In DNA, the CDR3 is TGCGCCAGCAGCTTGCGGAGGGACAGGGGTTCAAGCTATGGCTACACCTTC. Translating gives CASSLRRDRGSSYGYTF.